A single T cell receptor beta chain is shown here with its context. Its antigen remains unidentified. The sample comes from a study of cytomegalovirus exposure and HLA in healthy donors. Background on the study: Assignment to the Caucasian-associated ancestry cluster applied to roughly 80% of the approximately 400 genotyped donors. Study-level points and caveats: In an earlier analysis, in roughly 580 donors, most V segments appeared productive either ~90% or ~30% of the time.

V shed 2 bases, J shed 2 bases, and the junction held 9 bases outside the gene matches. Germline assignment: CDR1 LGHNA and CDR2 YSLEER. CDR3 length: 16 amino acids. 60 Vbeta and 13 Jbeta primers were used in PCR. Generated by immunoSEQ multiplex PCR, the TCRdb table keeps only in-frame clones and is missing some. This sample has some 130,000 clones, with over 75% found just once. The specimen sequenced was PBMCs. The receptor's source is a boy between 10 and 17 years old in good health and CMV-seronegative. The chain employs TRBV4-3 and TRBJ2-7, with 7 bases matching TRBD1. CDR3 bases: TGCGCCAGCAGCCAATATAGGGACAGCTTTCCCTACGAGCAGTACTTC. Its translation is CASSQYRDSFPYEQYF.